This T cell receptor beta chain originates from a study of blood T cell repertoires in COVID-19. The CDR3 is 15 amino acids. With V trimmed by 4 bases and J by 4 bases, 7 bases remained unmatched. The germline V gene has CDR1 KGHSH and CDR2 LQKENI. Here immunoSEQ multiplex PCR was the method, and the copy in TCRdb shows in-frame clones only, minus some. Here the sample spans 120,000 to 150,000 clones, roughly 90% being singletons. This receptor was obtained from a woman aged 25 to 39 with acute COVID-19. The chain employs TRBV18 and TRBJ1-1; 9 positions agree with TRBD1. Sample: PBMCs or T cells enriched from blood (not recorded which). The CDR3 region is CASSRSGQGSTEAFF. As DNA, the CDR3 is TGTGCCAGCTCACGATCGGGACAGGGATCCACTGAAGCTTTCTTT.